Below, one TCR beta chain is given with its context. What it binds is unknown. The repertoire was sequenced with immunoSEQ multiplex PCR; TCRdb's copy has only in-frame clones and lacks some. The repertoire holds tens of thousands of clones, approximately 95% seen once, with around 5.8% in the top ten. The V end was cut by 0 bases, the J end by 3 bases, with 5 bases between. The germline V gene has CDR1 SGHNT and CDR2 YENEEA. The CDR3 covers 13 residues. The sample is drawn from a study of cytomegalovirus exposure and HLA in healthy donors. Across the whole study: The approximately 120 validation repertoires were reported in a later analysis to have been generated on the same platform as the 666 first-cohort repertoires.

Overall study results and limits: Reportedly, cytomegalovirus status was diagnosed with high sensitivity and specificity. Some TCR beta chains (around 180 of them) were listed as cytomegalovirus-associated.

The receptor was isolated from a woman younger than 30 in good health and CMV-seronegative. The sequenced sample consisted of PBMCs. The J gene is TRBJ1-1, the V gene TRBV11-3; D not resolved. CDR3 sequence: CASSLDPDTEAFF. Written as DNA, the CDR3 is TGTGCCAGCAGCTTAGATCCCGACACTGAAGCTTTCTTT.